This T cell receptor (beta chain) was recorded in a study of identical twins. Everyone who gave samples was a healthy Caucasian. A universal primer binding site was introduced by template switching. The final cDNA contained unique molecular identifiers. Each CDR3 protein is one row after TCRdb ran MiXCR on the 5' RACE reads. The sample holds about 570,000 distinct CDR3 sequences, roughly 9.9% seen once. The V and J ends lost 4 bases and 7 bases respectively, with 13 bases between them. CDR3 size: 14 residues. CDR1 and CDR2 from the germline V gene are KGHDR and SFDVKD. General study points: Fewer insertions characterized abundant cord blood beta clonotypes, whereas memory repertoires showed none. The authors drew conclusions from cross-sectional statistical analysis rather than following the same donors.

Of note for this clonotype: What it binds is unknown.

These sequences were also reported in another study, on yellow fever vaccine responses in identical twins.

The V and J genes are TRBV24-1 and TRBJ1-5; D perhaps matches TRBD1 (6 bases). This clonotype originated in a young woman in good health. The sequenced sample was PBMCs. The CDR3 is CATSDTRGGQPQHF. CDR3 DNA: TGTGCCACCAGTGACACCAGGGGAGGGCAGCCCCAGCATTTT.